A single sample is the source of the 27 T cell receptor beta chains below, sequenced in a study of blood T cell repertoires in COVID-19. Assay used: immunoSEQ multiplex PCR; TCRdb lists only in-frame clones, some missing. Of 150,000 to 250,000 clones listed, 87% are singletons. Sequences were obtained from PBMCs or T cells enriched from blood (not recorded which). Source of these receptors: a young woman who had recovered from COVID-19.

The chain recombines TRBV5-6 with TRBJ2-4; TRBD2 aligns across 14 bases. With V trimmed by 3 bases and J by 7 bases, 15 bases remained unmatched. CDR1 and CDR2 (germline): SGHDT, YYEEEE. This CDR3 region has 19 residues. In DNA, the CDR3 is TGTGCCAGCAGCTCCCTGACTAGCGGGGGGGCGGTCTACGGGAACATTCAGTACTTC. Residues: CASSSLTSGGAVYGNIQYF.

This chain links TRBV9 with TRBJ1-1; D may be TRBD1 (5 bases). The V and J ends lost 3 bases and 6 bases respectively, with 18 bases between them. Germline loops: CDR1 SGDLS, CDR2 YYNGEE. The CDR3 consists of 15 residues. The DNA of the CDR3 is TGTGCCAGCAGCGGACGCAGCGGGGCAGGCGCTGAAGCTTTCTTT. This translates into CASSGRSGAGAEAFF.

This rearrangement joins TRBV6-6 to TRBJ1-1, with 12 bases matching TRBD1. This CDR3 has 19 residues. The germline V gene encodes CDR1 MNHNY and CDR2 SVGAGI (reference sequence). Unmatched junction bases numbered 20, after V lost 6 bases and J lost 6 bases. The CDR3 DNA follows: TGTGCCAGCAGCTTAACGGGACAGGGGGCTATCCGCCGGCTAGCTGAAGCTTTCTTT. Protein product: CASSLTGQGAIRRLAEAFF.

The rearrangement links TRBV6-5 to TRBJ1-5, with D possibly matching TRBD1 (6 bases). Trimming removed 2 bases at V and 4 bases at J, with 9 bases between. The CDR3 has 14 residues. Germline V gene data show CDR1 as MNHEY and CDR2 as SVGAGI. The CDR3 region is CASSYGTTNQPQHF. CDR3 nucleotides: TGTGCCAGCAGTTACGGGACAACTAATCAGCCCCAGCATTTT.

The J gene is TRBJ2-1, the V gene TRBV12-5, with 10 nucleotides matching TRBD1. The germline gives CDR1 LGHNT, CDR2 FRNRAP. This CDR3 spans 15 amino acids. Trimming removed 6 bases from V and 7 bases from J; junction bases left unmatched: 9. This CDR3 is CASGPDRGLRNEQFF. In DNA, the CDR3 is TGTGCTAGTGGCCCCGACAGGGGGCTAAGAAATGAGCAGTTCTTC.

This sequence joins TRBV5-1 and TRBJ1-1; D is possibly TRBD1 (6 bases). The germline V gene has CDR1 SGHRS and CDR2 YFSETQ. The CDR3 length is 14 residues. The V gene lost 7 bases and the J gene lost 1 base, with 14 bases spanning the gap. CDR3 nucleotides: TGCGCCAGCGCTCCCGGACAGACGAACACTGAAGCTTTCTTT. Its translation is CASAPGQTNTEAFF. Drawing the rest from reference TRBV5-1 and TRBJ1-1, the complete variable domain is KAGVTQTPRYLIKTRGQQVTLSCSPISGHRSVSWYQQTPGQGLQFLFEYFSETQRNKGNFPGRFSGRQFSNSRSEMNVSTLELGDSALYLCASAPGQTNTEAFFGQGTRLTVV.

This clone was detected only a few times. The chain joins TRBV19 to TRBJ1-5, with D possibly being TRBD1 (5 bases). Trimming cost V 5 bases and J 4 bases, with 21 bases left between them. Per the germline V gene, CDR1 is LNHDA and CDR2 is SQIVND (reference sequence). This CDR3 has 17 residues. This chain's CDR3 is CASSPQIRIQGNQPQHF. The CDR3 bases are TGTGCCAGTAGTCCCCAGATTCGGATTCAGGGTAATCAGCCCCAGCATTTT.

The chain is built from TRBV12-3 or TRBV12-4 and TRBJ1-5; TRBD1 agrees at 9 bases. The CDR3 covers 13 residues. V lost 8 bases, J lost 4 bases, and 3 bases stayed unmatched. CDR3 region: CASGQGLNQPQHF. CDR3 bases: TGTGCCAGCGGACAGGGGTTAAATCAGCCCCAGCATTTT.

This clone showed up just once. J is TRBJ2-5 and V is TRBV15, with D maybe TRBD2 (5 bases). Deletions cut 0 bases from V and 4 bases from J, with 12 bases between. Per the germline V gene, CDR1 is LNHNV and CDR2 is YYDKDF (reference sequence). This CDR3 has 15 amino acids. The CDR3 coding sequence is TGTGCCACCAGCAGAGAATACGGGGAAGGAGAGACCCAGTACTTC. Its protein product is CATSREYGEGETQYF.

This clone was observed a few times. This chain links TRBV20-1 with TRBJ1-4; weak D call: TRBD1 (5 bases). The CDR3 is 14 residues long. Germline assignment: CDR1 DFQATT and CDR2 SNEGSKA (reference sequence). V gave up 3 bases and J gave up 5 bases, with 13 bases separating them. CDR3 bases: TGCAGTGCTAGTTTGGGGGGAGGGAATGAAAAACTGTTTTTT. It is translated as CSASLGGGNEKLFF.

The chain combines TRBV4-2 with TRBJ2-1, with no clear D. The CDR3 has 16 amino acids. The germline CDR1 and CDR2 sequences are LGHNA and YNFKEQ. With 4 bases removed from V and 4 bases from J, the gap between germline ends came to 17 bases. CDR3 sequence (DNA): TGTGCCAGCAGCCTCCGGGTCAATGACGGTTACAATGAGCAGTTCTTC. It encodes CASSLRVNDGYNEQFF.

The V gene is TRBV7-3, the J gene TRBJ1-6; TRBD1 might be the D (6 bases). In germline, CDR1 is SGHTA, CDR2 FQGTGA. This CDR3 is 16 amino acids long. V was pared by 3 bases and J by 4 bases, with 13 bases between. The CDR3 loop reads CASSFQGRGYNSPLHF. The CDR3 bases are TGTGCCAGCAGCTTTCAGGGGCGGGGGTATAATTCACCCCTCCACTTT.

The CDR3 DNA is TGTGCCAGCAGCTCAACCCCGAGTAGCGGGAGGGAAGGCATTCAGTACTTC. As protein: CASSSTPSSGREGIQYF. The chain has TRBV7-8 and TRBJ2-4, with 11 nucleotides matching TRBD2. This CDR3 spans 17 amino acids. Trimming removed 4 bases from V and 9 bases from J; junction bases left unmatched: 14. Germline values: CDR1 SGHVS, CDR2 FQNEAQ.

V is TRBV28 and J is TRBJ1-4, with D perhaps TRBD1 (5 bases). The CDR3 totals 16 residues. Trimming pared 6 bases from V and 6 bases from J, leaving 20 bases between. CDR1 is MDHEN, CDR2 SYDVKM, per germline. This CDR3 reads CASSPTGGGVDEKLFF. CDR3 DNA: TGTGCCAGCAGCCCAACCGGGGGTGGGGTAGATGAAAAACTGTTTTTT.

The chain is built from TRBV12-5 and TRBJ1-5; TRBD1 is a possible D gene (5 bases). Trimming took 1 base from V and 7 from J, leaving 11 bases between them. The CDR3 has 14 residues. Per the germline V gene, CDR1 is LGHNT and CDR2 is FRNRAP. The DNA for the CDR3 is TGTGCTAGTGGTTTGGGCGGGGCGAGCCAGCCCCAGCATTTT. Its translation is CASGLGGASQPQHF.

This sequence joins TRBV12-3 or TRBV12-4 and TRBJ2-3; D is possibly TRBD1 (5 bases). The CDR3 consists of 12 residues. Trimming took 6 bases from V and 6 from J, leaving 10 bases between them. The CDR3 loop is CASSPPGDTQYF. The CDR3, as DNA: TGTGCCAGCAGCCCTCCAGGGGATACGCAGTATTTT.

V is TRBV2 and J is TRBJ1-1, with 7 bases that match TRBD1. Looked up from germline, CDR1 is SNHLY and CDR2 is FYNNEI. The CDR3 is 13 residues long. V lost 6 bases, J lost 1 base, and 2 bases stayed unmatched. The CDR3 DNA reads TGTGCCAGCAGCAGGGGGACGAACACTGAAGCTTTCTTT. Protein: CASSRGTNTEAFF.

V and J are TRBV7-8 and TRBJ2-5, with TRBD2 matching over 14 bases. The J segment lost 5 bases and the V segment lost 6 bases, leaving 5 bases of the junction unmatched. The CDR3 is 15 amino acids. Germline V gives CDR1 SGHVS, CDR2 FQNEAQ. CDR3 nucleotide sequence: TGTGCCAGCAGGGGGACTAGCGGGAGTCTGGAGACCCAGTACTTC. Translated: CASRGTSGSLETQYF. Supplemented by reference TRBV7-8 and TRBJ2-5, the full variable domain reads GAGVSQSPRYKVAKRGQDVALRCDPISGHVSLFWYQQALGQGPEFLTYFQNEAQLDKSGLPSDRFFAERPEGSVSTLKIQRTQQEDSAVYLCASRGTSGSLETQYFGPGTRLLVL.

The CDR3 loop reads CASRVEGTGNGYTF. The CDR3 nucleotides read TGTGCCAGTAGGGTTGAAGGGACAGGGAATGGCTACACCTTC. The chain links TRBV19 to TRBJ1-2; 9 bases fit TRBD1. Trimming took 6 bases from V and 6 from J; bases not matched to a gene: 8. The germline V gene has CDR1 LNHDA and CDR2 SQIVND (reference sequence). CDR3 length: 14 amino acids.

J is TRBJ1-1 and V is TRBV13; no clear D gene. Trimming stripped 4 bases from V and 3 bases from J, with 6 bases between. The germline CDR1 and CDR2 sequences are PRHDT and FYEKMQ (reference sequence). This CDR3 spans 12 amino acids. The CDR3 sequence: CASSSQYTEAFF. DNA of the CDR3: TGTGCCAGCAGCTCCCAGTACACTGAAGCTTTCTTT. The complete variable domain, with remaining parts taken from reference TRBV13 and TRBJ1-1, reads AAGVIQSPRHLIKEKRETATLKCYPIPRHDTVYWYQQGPGQDPQFLISFYEKMQSDKGSIPDRFSAQQFSDYHSELNMSSLELGDSALYFCASSSQYTEAFFGQGTRLTVV.

The J gene is TRBJ2-3, the V gene TRBV24-1; D is ambiguous. Trimming took 0 bases from V and 0 from J, leaving 9 bases between them. The CDR3 totals 16 residues. The germline V gene encodes CDR1 KGHDR and CDR2 SFDVKD. The CDR3 nucleotides are TGTGCCACCAGTGATTTGGGCAGATCAAGCACAGATACGCAGTATTTT. Translating it yields CATSDLGRSSTDTQYF.

This clone was found once. This chain joins TRBV27 and TRBJ1-1, with D possibly TRBD1 on 6 matching bases. This CDR3 comprises 14 residues. From germline, CDR1 is MNHEY and CDR2 SMNVEV (reference sequence). V was trimmed by 2 bases and J by 6 bases, leaving 13 bases between them. CDR3: CASSLMRTASEAFF. The CDR3, as DNA: TGTGCCAGCAGTTTAATGCGGACAGCTTCTGAAGCTTTCTTT.

The chain uses TRBV4-3 and TRBJ1-2; TRBD1 matches 7 bases. The V gene's germline CDR1 is LGHNA and CDR2 YSLEER. The junction had 3 bases not matched to a gene; V was cut back by 0 bases and J by 5 bases. The CDR3 is made up of 14 amino acids. As DNA, the CDR3 is TGCGCCAGCAGCCAAGAGGGGACAGTATATGGCTACACCTTC. Residues: CASSQEGTVYGYTF.

The chain links TRBV6-5 to TRBJ2-1; D is unclear. The germline V gene encodes CDR1 MNHEY and CDR2 SVGAGI. Trimming took 4 bases from V and 9 from J, leaving 7 bases between them. This CDR3 region has 11 residues. CDR3 sequence: CASSFSFEQFF. The CDR3, as DNA: TGTGCCAGCAGTTTTAGCTTTGAGCAGTTCTTC.

V is TRBV5-4 and J is TRBJ2-3, with D unresolved. The ends were cut back, 5 bases at V and 5 bases at J, with 9 bases in the middle. The CDR3 is made up of 12 amino acids. The germline CDR1 and CDR2 sequences are SGHNT and YYREEE (reference sequence). CDR3 in amino acids: CASSYQRDTQYF. The CDR3 DNA is TGTGCCAGCAGTTATCAGCGAGATACGCAGTATTTT.

This clone was found once. The chain is built from TRBV5-1 and TRBJ2-3; D uncertain. Germline CDR1 and CDR2: SGHRS and YFSETQ. Trimming took off 5 bases at V and 5 bases at J, with 12 bases between the two ends. CDR3 length: 13 residues. The CDR3 nucleotides are TGCGCCAGCAGACCGCTCGGAGTAGATACGCAGTATTTT. This encodes CASRPLGVDTQYF.

This chain links TRBV24-1 with TRBJ2-2; TRBD2 might be the D (6 bases). This CDR3 is built from 15 residues. The germline V gene has CDR1 KGHDR and CDR2 SFDVKD. Trimming took off 6 bases at V and 3 bases at J, with 13 bases between the two ends. The CDR3 region is CATSTREKDTGELFF. DNA of the CDR3: TGTGCCACCAGTACCCGGGAGAAGGACACCGGGGAGCTGTTTTTT.